A selection of T cell receptor beta chains follows, all from one sample in a study of shared clonotypes between healthy human individuals. TCRdb keeps only in-frame clones here, not all; method: immunoSEQ multiplex PCR. Here the sample spans 2 million to 2.5 million clones, 80% to 95% being singletons. The sequenced sample was naive CD4+ T cells from PBMCs. The source is a man aged 18 to 35 in good health. Some clones in this sample may be carry-over from other donors' samples. Both conserved end residues are part of each CDR3. Fields, in order: CDR3 protein, CDR3 DNA, D gene, clone size, V gene, J gene. D genes are given only for firm matches. Some rows have no size entry. The others give once, few or many, or a class for an expanded clone.

CDR3 protein: CASSVERLAGNEQFF
CDR3 DNA: TGTGCCAGCAGCGTGGAGAGGCTAGCGGGTAATGAGCAGTTCTTC
D gene: TRBD2
clone size: once
V gene: TRBV5-6
J gene: TRBJ2-1

CDR3 protein: CSARPGPPTSYEQYF
CDR3 DNA: TGCAGCGCCCGACCAGGGCCACCAACTTCCTACGAGCAGTACTTC
D gene: -
clone size: -
V gene: TRBV29-1
J gene: TRBJ2-7

CDR3 protein: CASSEGRLRFGEQYF
CDR3 DNA: TGTGCCAGCAGTGAAGGTCGGCTACGTTTTGGCGAGCAGTACTTC
D gene: -
clone size: -
V gene: TRBV6-1
J gene: TRBJ2-7

CDR3 protein: CSVSGGDYGYTF
CDR3 DNA: TGCAGCGTGTCAGGCGGCGACTATGGCTACACCTTC
D gene: -
clone size: -
V gene: TRBV29-1
J gene: TRBJ1-2

CDR3 protein: CASSLGASLNYGYTF
CDR3 DNA: TGTGCCAGCAGCCTAGGGGCCTCCCTTAACTATGGCTACACCTTC
D gene: -
clone size: -
V gene: TRBV7-2
J gene: TRBJ1-2

CDR3 protein: CSVEPGTGGGYEQYF
CDR3 DNA: TGCAGCGTTGAACCCGGGACAGGGGGGGGATACGAGCAGTACTTC
D gene: TRBD1
clone size: -
V gene: TRBV29-1
J gene: TRBJ2-7

CDR3 protein: CAWSVRGGAFF
CDR3 DNA: TGTGCCTGGAGTGTAAGGGGGGGGGCTTTCTTT
D gene: -
clone size: -
V gene: TRBV30
J gene: TRBJ1-1

CDR3 protein: CASSGGGWDNEQFF
CDR3 DNA: TGTGCCAGCAGTGGGGGCGGGTGGGACAATGAGCAGTTCTTC
D gene: -
clone size: -
V gene: TRBV28
J gene: TRBJ2-1

CDR3 protein: CASSPPVSGGPYEQYF
CDR3 DNA: TGTGCCAGCTCACCACCGGTTTCGGGAGGGCCCTACGAGCAGTACTTC
D gene: TRBD2
clone size: -
V gene: TRBV18
J gene: TRBJ2-7

CDR3 protein: CASSLVGTGGGYTF
CDR3 DNA: TGTGCCAGCAGCTTAGTCGGGACAGGGGGAGGCTACACCTTC
D gene: TRBD1
clone size: -
V gene: TRBV7-3
J gene: TRBJ1-2

CDR3 protein: CASSPDRGNAGELFF
CDR3 DNA: TGTGCCAGCTCCCCAGACAGGGGGAACGCCGGGGAGCTGTTTTTT
D gene: TRBD1
clone size: -
V gene: TRBV18
J gene: TRBJ2-2

CDR3 protein: CASSKDREEGYTF
CDR3 DNA: TGTGCCAGCAGCAAGGACAGGGAAGAAGGCTACACCTTC
D gene: TRBD1
clone size: -
V gene: TRBV5-4
J gene: TRBJ1-2

CDR3 protein: CASSPDRYAEQYF
CDR3 DNA: TGTGCCAGCTCACCTGACAGGTACGCCGAGCAGTACTTC
D gene: -
clone size: -
V gene: TRBV18
J gene: TRBJ2-7

CDR3 protein: CSVARVQGGTTDTQYF
CDR3 DNA: TGCAGCGTTGCCCGAGTTCAGGGGGGCACCACAGATACGCAGTATTTT
D gene: -
clone size: -
V gene: TRBV29-1
J gene: TRBJ2-3

CDR3 protein: CASSGDGSSYNEQFF
CDR3 DNA: TGTGCCAGCAGTGGGGACGGGAGCTCCTACAATGAGCAGTTCTTC
D gene: -
clone size: once
V gene: TRBV2
J gene: TRBJ2-1

CDR3 protein: CASSQSMANTEAFF
CDR3 DNA: TGTGCCAGCAGCCAATCGATGGCAAACACTGAAGCTTTCTTT
D gene: -
clone size: -
V gene: TRBV16
J gene: TRBJ1-1

CDR3 protein: CASSDNGQGNTEAFF
CDR3 DNA: TGCGCCAGCAGTGATAACGGACAGGGAAACACTGAAGCTTTCTTT
D gene: TRBD1
clone size: -
V gene: TRBV10-1
J gene: TRBJ1-1

CDR3 protein: CASSFGLAGVNEQFF
CDR3 DNA: TGTGCCAGCAGCTTTGGACTAGCGGGAGTCAATGAGCAGTTCTTC
D gene: TRBD2
clone size: -
V gene: TRBV5-4
J gene: TRBJ2-1

CDR3 protein: CASSQAGVAKNIQYF
CDR3 DNA: TGTGCCAGCAGCCAGGCAGGGGTAGCCAAAAACATTCAGTACTTC
D gene: -
clone size: -
V gene: TRBV7-2
J gene: TRBJ2-4

CDR3 protein: CSVGFEREQYF
CDR3 DNA: TGCAGCGTTGGGTTTGAGAGGGAGCAGTACTTC
D gene: -
clone size: -
V gene: TRBV29-1
J gene: TRBJ2-7